This T cell receptor (beta chain) was retrieved from a study of blood T cell repertoires in COVID-19. Study overall: From the United States, Italy and Spain came samples of acute and convalescent COVID-19.

Measured with immunoSEQ multiplex PCR; TCRdb has only the in-frame clones, and not every one. The sample includes about 180,000 clones, approximately 88% of them seen just once. V was pared by 7 bases and J by 6 bases, with 10 bases between. Germline V CDR1 and CDR2: GTSNPN, SVGIG (reference sequence). The CDR3 has 11 residues. The genes are TRBV30 and TRBJ2-1, with D possibly being TRBD2 (6 bases). This clonotype was sampled from a woman between 25 and 40 years old with acute or convalescent COVID-19. Sequencing was done on a sample of peripheral blood. Here the CDR3 DNA reads TGTGCCTTCGGGGGTGCCAATGAGCAGTTCTTC. Translating gives CAFGGANEQFF.